This T cell receptor beta chain was captured in a study of identical twins' blood T cells. Notes on the study in general: Twins shared more top CDR3 clonotypes than unrelated donors did. Twins shared about as many clonotypes as their cloneset sizes predicted. Environmental influences on twin similarity could not be excluded.

TCR cDNA libraries were made from RNA using a previously described, modified protocol. TCRdb re-derived calls from the 5' RACE reads in MiXCR, one entry per CDR3 protein. The sample comprises hundreds of thousands of distinct CDR3 sequences, more than 25% of which are singletons, and around 5.6% rests with the top ten. This clonotype was detected only a few times. What it binds is unknown. Sequenced material: PBMCs. This sequence originates from a woman aged 18 to 55 in good health.

CDR3 nucleotide sequence: TGTGCCAGCAGCTTTCCCCCGGCCAACCGGGACAGCTTTAACTATGGCTACACCTTC. It is translated as CASSFPPANRDSFNYGYTF. The chain carries TRBV7-2 and TRBJ1-2; 7 nucleotides match TRBD1. This CDR3 region has 19 residues. The V gene end was trimmed by 3 bases and the J gene end by 1 base; junction bases not matched to a gene: 17. Germline CDR1 reads SGHTA; CDR2 reads FQGNSA.